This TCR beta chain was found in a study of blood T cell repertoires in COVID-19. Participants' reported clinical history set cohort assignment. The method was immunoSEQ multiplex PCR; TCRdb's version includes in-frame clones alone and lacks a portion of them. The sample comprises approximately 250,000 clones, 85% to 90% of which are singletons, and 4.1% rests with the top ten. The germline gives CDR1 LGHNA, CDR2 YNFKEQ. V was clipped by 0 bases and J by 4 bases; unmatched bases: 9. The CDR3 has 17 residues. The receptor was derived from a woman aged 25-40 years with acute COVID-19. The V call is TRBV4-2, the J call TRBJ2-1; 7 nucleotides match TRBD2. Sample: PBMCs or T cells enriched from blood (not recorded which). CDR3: CASSQEGAGVIYNEQFF. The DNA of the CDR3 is TGTGCCAGCAGCCAAGAAGGGGCGGGAGTTATATACAATGAGCAGTTCTTC.